This note documents a single TCR beta chain sequence. Its antigen is as yet unknown. This record belongs to a study of vaccination effects on CD4 cells after COVID-19. V was cut by 4 bases and J by 1 base, with 18 bases left in between. Germline assignment: CDR1 SQVTM and CDR2 ANQGSEA. The CDR3 extends over 16 amino acids. The ViraFEST assay expanded antigen-specific CD4+ T cells with viral peptide pools before sequencing. The culture ran for roughly ten days before CD4+ T cells were isolated. It was two doses of either the BNT162b2 or mRNA-1273 vaccine that participants received. Data came from immunoSEQ multiplex PCR; TCRdb stores just in-frame clones and leaves some out. Among approximately 30,000 clones listed, about four fifths were seen once.

The sequencing used CD4+ T cells from PBMCs cultured with HCoV-NL63 spike peptides, collected after COVID-19 vaccination. V usage is TRBV29-1 and J usage is TRBJ2-3; D is perhaps TRBD1 or TRBD2 (5 bases each). The receptor comes from a human donor who received a COVID-19 vaccine. Some clones in this sample may be carry-over from other donors' samples. CDR3 sequence (DNA): TGCAGCGTTGGGGCAGGGTTTAACGGGGGCACAGATACGCAGTATTTT. As protein: CSVGAGFNGGTDTQYF.